Listed below are T cell receptor beta chains from one sample, sequenced in a study of blood T cell repertoires in COVID-19. Measured with immunoSEQ multiplex PCR; TCRdb has only the in-frame clones, and not every one. The sample has about 160,000 clones, approximately 86% seen once; the top ten hold 6.5% to 8.5%. What was sequenced was peripheral blood. Receptor source: a middle-aged woman with COVID-19, enrolled during active disease. Each CDR3 is given with its conserved first and last residue. A D gene is named only where the DNA matches it firmly. The listing skips clone size in some rows; elsewhere it reads once, few, many or a size class.

d_call	v_call	clone_size	j_call	cdr3_aa	cdr3_nt
TRBD1	TRBV27	-	TRBJ2-1	CASRASGQGAYNEQFF	TGTGCCAGCAGGGCGTCGGGACAGGGGGCCTACAATGAGCAGTTCTTC
TRBD2	TRBV2	-	TRBJ2-3	CASSERLATDTQYF	TGTGCCAGCAGTGAAAGACTAGCTACAGATACGCAGTATTTT
-	TRBV13	once	TRBJ1-1	CASSVGRGDTEAFF	TGTGCCAGCAGCGTTGGCCGGGGAGACACTGAAGCTTTCTTT
TRBD1	TRBV7-8	-	TRBJ2-5	CASSLLQGRETQYF	TGTGCCAGCAGCCTTTTACAGGGGCGAGAGACCCAGTACTTC
-	TRBV6-5	few	TRBJ1-2	CASSFSQGSYGYTF	TGTGCCAGCAGTTTCTCCCAGGGTAGCTATGGCTACACCTTC
-	TRBV14	-	TRBJ1-2	CASSPPGRVYGYTF	TGTGCCAGCAGCCCACCGGGGAGGGTCTATGGCTACACCTTC
TRBD1	TRBV18	-	TRBJ1-1	CASSEQGARTEAFF	TGTGCCAGCTCCGAACAGGGGGCGCGTACTGAAGCTTTCTTT
-	TRBV15	-	TRBJ1-2	CATSNSGEYGYTF	TGTGCCACCAGCAACTCAGGGGAATATGGCTACACCTTC
-	TRBV29-1	-	TRBJ1-5	CSVQTGRESPQHF	TGCAGCGTTCAGACAGGTCGGGAATCGCCCCAGCATTTT
-	TRBV20-1	-	TRBJ2-1	CSAKGGSEQFF	TGCAGTGCTAAAGGGGGATCTGAGCAGTTCTTC
-	TRBV5-4	-	TRBJ2-5	CASSSNQETQYF	TGTGCCAGCAGCTCAAACCAAGAGACCCAGTACTTC
TRBD1	TRBV4-2	-	TRBJ2-7	CASSQYRDRAGEQYF	TGTGCCAGCAGCCAATACCGGGACAGGGCAGGTGAGCAGTACTTC
-	TRBV7-7	-	TRBJ2-5	CASSLTTDSQETQYF	TGTGCTAGCAGCTTAACAACAGATTCTCAAGAGACCCAGTACTTC
-	TRBV6-1	many	TRBJ1-2	CASSEEPRGYGYTF	TGTGCCAGCAGTGAAGAACCCAGGGGCTATGGCTACACCTTC
-	TRBV5-1	-	TRBJ2-6	CASSSSSGANVLTF	TGCGCCAGCAGCTCGAGCTCTGGGGCCAACGTCCTGACTTTC
TRBD1	TRBV11-1	-	TRBJ1-4	CASSFRDSNEKLFF	TGTGCCAGCAGCTTCCGGGACAGTAATGAAAAACTGTTTTTT
-	TRBV18	-	TRBJ2-5	CASSPPSSTPWETQYF	TGTGCCAGCTCCCCCCCGTCTAGCACCCCATGGGAGACCCAGTACTTC
TRBD2	TRBV11-2	-	TRBJ2-5	CASSSSGSRGTQYF	TGTGCCAGCAGCTCTAGCGGGAGTCGCGGGACCCAGTACTTC
TRBD1	TRBV19	-	TRBJ1-6	CASSQGGNSYNSPLHF	TGTGCCAGTAGTCAGGGGGGAAACTCCTATAATTCACCCCTCCACTTT
TRBD1	TRBV29-1	-	TRBJ2-7	CSVVPQGAYEQYF	TGCAGCGTTGTGCCACAGGGGGCCTACGAGCAGTACTTC
TRBD2	TRBV4-2	once	TRBJ2-2	CASSQAGGPAGGELFF	TGTGCCAGCAGCCAAGCGGGAGGGCCAGCGGGCGGGGAGCTGTTTTTT
-	TRBV6-1	-	TRBJ1-5	CASSSGHFSNQPQHF	TGTGCCAGCAGTTCCGGACATTTCAGCAATCAGCCCCAGCATTTT
-	TRBV10-2	-	TRBJ2-1	CASSESQGGTGQFF	TGCGCCAGCAGTGAGTCCCAGGGTGGAACAGGTCAGTTCTTC
-	TRBV30	-	TRBJ2-5	CAGGFGSDGEETQYF	TGTGCCGGGGGGTTCGGGAGCGATGGTGAGGAGACCCAGTACTTC
-	TRBV6-5	once	TRBJ2-7	CASSYAVQSTSYEQYF	TGTGCCAGCAGTTACGCGGTACAATCGACTTCCTACGAGCAGTACTTC
-	TRBV27	-	TRBJ1-1	CASSLTGTEAFF	TGTGCCAGCAGCCTTACAGGGACTGAAGCTTTCTTT
-	TRBV19	-	TRBJ2-5	CASHLTGTGTQYF	TGTGCCTCACACCTCACAGGGACGGGGACCCAGTACTTC
-	TRBV28	-	TRBJ1-5	CASSFRGGQYSNQPQHF	TGTGCCAGCAGTTTCAGGGGTGGGCAGTATAGCAATCAGCCCCAGCATTTT
TRBD1	TRBV5-5	-	TRBJ2-4	CASSRDRGDIQYF	TGTGCCAGCAGCCGGGACAGGGGTGACATTCAGTACTTC
TRBD2	TRBV7-2	-	TRBJ2-7	CASSLSRGRRYEQYF	TGTGCCAGCAGCTTAAGCCGCGGGAGGCGGTACGAGCAGTACTTC
TRBD1	TRBV7-2	-	TRBJ1-6	CASSYGTGNSPLHF	TGTGCCAGCAGCTACGGGACAGGAAATTCACCCCTCCACTTT
TRBD1	TRBV9	-	TRBJ2-1	CASSVHGQGSYNEQFF	TGTGCCAGCAGCGTCCACGGACAGGGGTCCTACAATGAGCAGTTCTTC
TRBD1	TRBV19	-	TRBJ2-5	CASSDRDRGRETQYF	TGTGCCAGTAGTGACCGGGACAGGGGGCGAGAGACCCAGTACTTC
-	TRBV4-2	-	TRBJ2-6	CASSRRTGANVLTF	TGTGCCAGCTCCAGAAGAACTGGGGCCAACGTCCTGACTTTC
-	TRBV3-1/TRBV3-2	-	TRBJ2-3	CASSPGTTPDTQYF	TGTGCCAGCAGCCCCGGGACAACTCCGGATACGCAGTATTTT
-	TRBV4-1	once	TRBJ2-1	CASSLEGSGLAYNEQFF	TGCGCCAGCAGCCTCGAGGGAAGCGGATTGGCCTACAATGAGCAGTTCTTC
-	TRBV7-9	-	TRBJ1-1	CASSLGLTNTEAFF	TGTGCCAGCAGCTTAGGACTTACGAACACTGAAGCTTTCTTT
-	TRBV29-1	-	TRBJ2-1	CSAGDNEQFF	TGCAGCGCCGGGGACAATGAGCAGTTCTTC
TRBD1	TRBV11-1	-	TRBJ1-1	CASSRGTGTEAFF	TGTGCCAGCAGCCGAGGGACAGGCACTGAAGCTTTCTTT
-	TRBV3-1/TRBV3-2	-	TRBJ2-7	CASSHLAATEQYF	TGTGCCAGCAGCCACCTAGCCGCCACGGAGCAGTACTTC
TRBD2	TRBV7-6	-	TRBJ2-7	CASSLAGGSGTQFYEQYF	TGTGCCAGCAGCTTGGCGGGGGGTAGCGGGACTCAATTCTACGAGCAGTACTTC
-	TRBV18	-	TRBJ1-2	CASSPSGETGTF	TGTGCCAGCTCACCATCGGGAGAGACGGGAACCTTC
TRBD1	TRBV4-1	once	TRBJ1-5	CASSQGQGGDQPQHF	TGCGCCAGCAGCCAAGGACAGGGGGGAGATCAGCCCCAGCATTTT
-	TRBV7-2	-	TRBJ2-1	CASSLDTRWEWNNEQFF	TGTGCCAGCAGCTTAGATACTAGGTGGGAGTGGAACAATGAGCAGTTCTTC
TRBD2	TRBV28	-	TRBJ2-1	CASRAGGGGGNEQFF	TGTGCCAGCAGGGCGGGAGGTGGCGGGGGGAATGAGCAGTTCTTC
TRBD2	TRBV18	-	TRBJ2-1	CASSLLAGGSDNEQFF	TGTGCCAGCTCACTACTAGCGGGAGGGAGCGACAATGAGCAGTTCTTC
TRBD2	TRBV29-1	-	TRBJ2-1	CSAGLAGVSPIDNEQFF	TGCAGCGCAGGACTAGCGGGAGTGTCCCCGATCGACAATGAGCAGTTCTTC
TRBD2	TRBV5-1	-	TRBJ2-5	CASSYGLAGVETQYF	TGCGCCAGCAGCTACGGACTAGCGGGAGTAGAGACCCAGTACTTC
TRBD1	TRBV5-5	-	TRBJ2-1	CASSFPGQGADEQFF	TGTGCCAGCAGCTTCCCGGGACAGGGGGCTGATGAGCAGTTCTTC
-	TRBV6-5	-	TRBJ1-4	CASSLQGYEKLFF	TGTGCCAGCAGTTTACAGGGATATGAAAAACTGTTTTTT
-	TRBV30	-	TRBJ1-4	CAWSIDSDEKLFF	TGTGCCTGGAGTATTGACAGTGATGAAAAACTGTTTTTT
-	TRBV7-8	few	TRBJ1-5	CASSLGTTRTGQPQHF	TGTGCCAGCAGCTTAGGGACAACAAGAACAGGACAGCCCCAGCATTTT
TRBD2	TRBV27	-	TRBJ2-7	CASSLLSSGRSHEQYF	TGTGCCAGCAGTTTATTGTCAAGCGGGAGGTCCCACGAGCAGTACTTC
-	TRBV12-3/TRBV12-4	-	TRBJ2-1	CASSLSGNEQFF	TGTGCCAGCAGTTTGTCGGGCAATGAGCAGTTCTTC
-	TRBV7-3	few	TRBJ1-1	CASSPDGATEAFF	TGTGCCAGCAGCCCCGATGGGGCCACTGAAGCTTTCTTT
TRBD2	TRBV18	-	TRBJ2-3	CASSPPLGGGPDTQYF	TGTGCCAGCTCACCGCCCTTGGGGGGAGGGCCAGATACGCAGTATTTT
TRBD1	TRBV9	-	TRBJ1-2	CASSDDRGYGYTF	TGTGCCAGCAGCGACGACAGGGGTTATGGCTACACCTTC
-	TRBV25-1	-	TRBJ1-6	CASRPRRDSPLHF	TGTGCCAGCAGACCTCGACGGGATTCACCCCTCCACTTT
TRBD2	TRBV5-1	-	TRBJ2-7	CASRGLAGGRDEQYF	TGCGCCAGCAGGGGACTAGCGGGGGGCCGCGACGAGCAGTACTTC